This T cell receptor beta chain was sequenced during a study of Ad26.COV2.S vaccination and SARS-CoV-2 variants. The study, taken as a whole, reports: Vaccine recipients surpassed placebo recipients in spike-specific TCR breadth. Using TCR breadth and depth analyses may have led to underestimated total T cell responses.

Treatment meaning: over 15 received Ad26.COV2.S at low or high dose, single or two shots; a few received placebo; per-sample allocation not given. Each sample was drawn 63 days after the first injection (of vaccine or placebo). Expressing Wuhan-strain SARS-CoV-2 spike, an Ad26 vector served as the vaccine. In the case of this clone: As yet, its antigen is unknown.

The repertoire was sequenced with immunoSEQ multiplex PCR; TCRdb's copy has only in-frame clones and lacks some. Here the sample spans over 400,000 clones, roughly nine tenths being singletons. V lost 1 base, J lost 0 bases, and 10 bases lay in between. The germline V gene encodes CDR1 SGHTA and CDR2 FQGNSA. The CDR3 extends over 16 amino acids. V gene TRBV7-2 combines with J gene TRBJ1-3, with D unclear. The receptor's source is a person aged 18-65 years who received the Ad26.COV2.S COVID-19 vaccine or a placebo. The sequencing used peripheral blood, collected in a trial of Ad26.COV2.S vaccine versus placebo. The CDR3 region is CASSLVPPDSGNTIYF. CDR3 nucleotide sequence: TGTGCCAGCAGCTTAGTGCCTCCGGACTCTGGAAACACCATATATTTT.